The 9 T cell receptor beta chains reported below all come from one sample, sequenced in a study of blood T cell repertoires in COVID-19. Sequenced by immunoSEQ multiplex PCR; TCRdb stores in-frame clones only, minus some. The table records under 250,000 clones, around nine tenths of them present only once. The sample taken for sequencing was peripheral blood. Receptors originate from a woman in her sixties who had recovered from COVID-19.

The rearrangement joins TRBV7-9 to TRBJ2-1, with 7 bases fitting TRBD2. The junction had 7 bases not matched to a gene; V was cut back by 2 bases and J by 0 bases. Germline CDR1 reads SEHNR; CDR2 reads FQNEAQ (reference sequence). The CDR3 is made up of 17 amino acids. The CDR3 region is CASSLRKVAGSYNEQFF. CDR3 in DNA: TGTGCCAGCAGCTTACGGAAAGTAGCGGGCTCCTACAATGAGCAGTTCTTC.

The chain carries TRBV18 and TRBJ2-7; TRBD1 is a possible D gene (5 bases). Looked up from germline, CDR1 is KGHSH and CDR2 is LQKENI. The CDR3 loop spans 13 amino acids. V was cut by 0 bases and J by 5 bases, with 8 bases left in between. CDR3 nucleotides: TGTGCCAGCTCACCACCGATGACAGACGAGCAGTACTTC. The encoded protein is CASSPPMTDEQYF.

V usage is TRBV6-5 and J usage is TRBJ1-6; TRBD1 agrees at 8 bases. Germline V gene sequence: CDR1 MNHEY, CDR2 SVGAGI. This CDR3 has 14 residues. Germline trimming cut 6 bases from V and 6 bases from J; bases unmatched to any gene: 4. CDR3 nucleotide sequence: TGTGCCAGCAGACCGGGACAGGCTAATTCACCCCTCCACTTT. Its translation is CASRPGQANSPLHF.

The J gene is TRBJ1-2, the V gene TRBV19, with 8 bases lining up with TRBD1. Trimming at V came to 5 bases and at J to 2 bases, leaving 7 bases not matched to a gene. The germline gives CDR1 LNHDA, CDR2 SQIVND (reference sequence). This CDR3 has 15 residues. The CDR3 region is CASSRTGSYNYGYTF. The CDR3 nucleotides read TGTGCCAGTAGTCGGACAGGGTCATACAACTATGGCTACACCTTC. The full variable domain, rest sourced from reference TRBV19 and TRBJ1-2, is DGGITQSPKYLFRKEGQNVTLSCEQNLNHDAMYWYRQDPGQGLRLIYYSQIVNDFQKGDIAEGYSVSREKKESFPLTVTSAQKNPTAFYLCASSRTGSYNYGYTFGSGTRLTVV.

The chain has TRBV10-2 and TRBJ1-6; TRBD1 aligns across 8 bases. The CDR3 runs 13 residues. V lost 3 bases to trimming and J lost 9 bases; unmatched junction nucleotides: 1. CDR1 and CDR2 from the germline V gene are WSHSY and SAAADI. CDR3 in DNA: TGCGCCAGCAGTGAACAGGGGGGTTCACCCCTCCACTTT. It encodes CASSEQGGSPLHF.

The rearrangement links TRBV5-4 to TRBJ1-3; D ambiguous. CDR1 and CDR2 (germline): SGHNT, YYREEE (reference sequence). The CDR3 contains 14 residues. V was trimmed by 6 bases and J by 0 bases, leaving 10 bases between them. CDR3 residues: CASKRAGSGNTIYF. CDR3 DNA sequence: TGTGCCAGCAAGCGGGCGGGCTCTGGAAACACCATATATTTT.

This clone was recorded once. The J gene is TRBJ1-1, the V gene TRBV7-9; D remains ambiguous. The CDR3 is 14 amino acids. Trimming shortened V by 2 bases and J by 0 bases, and 7 bases separated the two germline ends. The V gene's germline CDR1 is SEHNR and CDR2 FQNEAQ (reference sequence). The CDR3 nucleotides read TGTGCCAGCAGCTTAATTGAGCTGAACACTGAAGCTTTCTTT. Translated, it gives CASSLIELNTEAFF.

This chain links TRBV7-3 with TRBJ2-1; the match to TRBD2 covers 10 bases. This CDR3 spans 20 amino acids. The V gene's germline CDR1 is SGHTA and CDR2 FQGTGA. V gave up 5 bases and J gave up 0 bases; unmatched junction bases: 16. The CDR3 spells CASSPLSVSGGHSSYNEQFF. DNA of the CDR3: TGTGCCAGCAGCCCCCTCTCAGTTAGCGGGGGGCACAGCTCCTACAATGAGCAGTTCTTC.

This clone was recorded at least ten times. This rearrangement joins TRBV18 to TRBJ2-3; perhaps TRBD2 as D (7 bases). Germline V lookup: CDR1 KGHSH, CDR2 LQKENI. This CDR3 has 17 amino acids. The V end was cut by 4 bases, the J end by 3 bases, with 20 bases between. The CDR3 reads CASSLSSAGAGTDTQYF. The CDR3 region has the DNA TGTGCCAGCTCACTCTCTTCGGCGGGGGCGGGAACAGATACGCAGTATTTT.